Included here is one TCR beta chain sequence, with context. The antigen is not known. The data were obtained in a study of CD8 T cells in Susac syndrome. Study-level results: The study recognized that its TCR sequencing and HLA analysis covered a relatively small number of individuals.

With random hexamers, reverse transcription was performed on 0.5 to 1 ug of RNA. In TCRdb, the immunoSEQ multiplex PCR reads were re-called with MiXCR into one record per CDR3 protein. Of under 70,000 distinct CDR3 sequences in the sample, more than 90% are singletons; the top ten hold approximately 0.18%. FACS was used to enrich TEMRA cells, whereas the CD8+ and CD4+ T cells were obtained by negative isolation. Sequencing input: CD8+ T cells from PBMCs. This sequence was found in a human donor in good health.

The DNA of the CDR3 is TGTGCCACGGACAGGGGGACGACTGAAGCTTTCTTT. Translation: CATDRGTTEAFF. This sequence joins TRBV19 and TRBJ1-1; 10 bases agree with TRBD1. V lost 10 bases and J lost 5; bases outside the gene matches: 4. The CDR3 runs to 12 residues. Germline V gene lookup returns CDR1 LNHDA and CDR2 SQIVND (reference sequence).